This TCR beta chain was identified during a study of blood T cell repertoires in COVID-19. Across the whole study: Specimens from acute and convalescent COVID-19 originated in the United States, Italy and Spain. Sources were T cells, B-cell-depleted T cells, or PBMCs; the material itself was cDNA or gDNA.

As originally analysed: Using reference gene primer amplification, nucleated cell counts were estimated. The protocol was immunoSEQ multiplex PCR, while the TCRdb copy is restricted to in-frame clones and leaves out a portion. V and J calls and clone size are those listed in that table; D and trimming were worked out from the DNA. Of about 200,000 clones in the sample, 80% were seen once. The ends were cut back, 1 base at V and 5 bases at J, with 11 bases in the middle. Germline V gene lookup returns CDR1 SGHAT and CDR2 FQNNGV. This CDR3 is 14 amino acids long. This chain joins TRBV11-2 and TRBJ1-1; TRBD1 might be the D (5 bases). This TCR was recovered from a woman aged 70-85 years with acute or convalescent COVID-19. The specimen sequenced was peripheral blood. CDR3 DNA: TGTGCCAGCAGCTTAGTTAGGGGTGCTACTGAAGCTTTCTTT. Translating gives CASSLVRGATEAFF.